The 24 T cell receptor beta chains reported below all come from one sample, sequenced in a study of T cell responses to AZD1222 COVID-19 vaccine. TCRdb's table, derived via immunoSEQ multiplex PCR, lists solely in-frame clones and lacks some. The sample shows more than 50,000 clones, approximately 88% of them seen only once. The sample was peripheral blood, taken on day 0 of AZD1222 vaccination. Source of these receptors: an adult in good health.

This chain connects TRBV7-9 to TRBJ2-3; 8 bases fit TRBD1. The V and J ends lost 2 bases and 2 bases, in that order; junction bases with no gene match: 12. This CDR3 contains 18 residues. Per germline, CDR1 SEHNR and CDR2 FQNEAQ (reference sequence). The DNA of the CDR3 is TGTGCCAGCAGCTTAAAGGACGACCCGGGACAGGTCACAGATACGCAGTATTTT. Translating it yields CASSLKDDPGQVTDTQYF. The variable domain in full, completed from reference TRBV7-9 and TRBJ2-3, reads DTGVSQNPRHKITKRGQNVTFRCDPISEHNRLYWYRQTLGQGPEFLTYFQNEAQLEKSRLLSDRFSAERPKGSFSTLEIQRTEQGDSAMYLCASSLKDDPGQVTDTQYFGPGTRLTVL.

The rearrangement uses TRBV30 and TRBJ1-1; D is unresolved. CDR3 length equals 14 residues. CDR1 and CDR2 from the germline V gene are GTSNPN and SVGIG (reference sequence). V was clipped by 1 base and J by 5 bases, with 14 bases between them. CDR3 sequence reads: CAWSAMEGWTEAFF. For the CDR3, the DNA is TGTGCCTGGAGTGCCATGGAGGGTTGGACTGAAGCTTTCTTT.

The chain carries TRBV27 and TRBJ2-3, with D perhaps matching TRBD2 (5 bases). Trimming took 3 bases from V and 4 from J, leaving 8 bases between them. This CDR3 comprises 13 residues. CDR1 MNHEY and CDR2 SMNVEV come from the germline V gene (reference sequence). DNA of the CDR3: TGTGCCAGCAGTTTCGTCGGGGCAGATACGCAGTATTTT. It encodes CASSFVGADTQYF.

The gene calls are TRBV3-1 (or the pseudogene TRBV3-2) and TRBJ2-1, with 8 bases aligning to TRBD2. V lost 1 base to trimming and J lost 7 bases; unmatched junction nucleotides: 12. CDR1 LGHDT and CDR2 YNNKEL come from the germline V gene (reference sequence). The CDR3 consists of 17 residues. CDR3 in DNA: TGTGCCAGCAGCCAAGTTCTTGCGGGAGGACCAAGAAATGAGCAGTTCTTC. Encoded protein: CASSQVLAGGPRNEQFF.

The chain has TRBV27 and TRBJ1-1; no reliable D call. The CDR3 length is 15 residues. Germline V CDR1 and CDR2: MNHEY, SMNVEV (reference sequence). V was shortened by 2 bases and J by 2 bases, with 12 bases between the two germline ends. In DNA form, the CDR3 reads TGTGCCAGCAGTTTACTACAGACGGGAAACACTGAAGCTTTCTTT. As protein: CASSLLQTGNTEAFF.

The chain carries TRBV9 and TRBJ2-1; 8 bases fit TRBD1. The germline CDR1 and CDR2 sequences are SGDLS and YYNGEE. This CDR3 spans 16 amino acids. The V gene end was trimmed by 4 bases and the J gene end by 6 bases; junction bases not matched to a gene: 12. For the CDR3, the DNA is TGTGCCAGCAGCTTGCGTCCGACAGGGGATGGCAATGAGCAGTTCTTC. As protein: CASSLRPTGDGNEQFF.

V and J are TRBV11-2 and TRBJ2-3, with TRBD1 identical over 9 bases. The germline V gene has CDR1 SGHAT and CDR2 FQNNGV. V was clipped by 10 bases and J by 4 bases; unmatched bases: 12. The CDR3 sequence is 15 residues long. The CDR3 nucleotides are TGTGCCACAGCCAAAGGGGACAGGGCCTCAGATACGCAGTATTTT. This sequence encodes CATAKGDRASDTQYF.

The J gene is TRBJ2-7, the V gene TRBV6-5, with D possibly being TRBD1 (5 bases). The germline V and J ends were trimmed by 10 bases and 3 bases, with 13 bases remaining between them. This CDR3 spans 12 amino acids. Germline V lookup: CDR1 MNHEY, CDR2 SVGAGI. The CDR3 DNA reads TGTGCCATTTCGACAGCGCACTACGAGCAGTACTTC. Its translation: CAISTAHYEQYF.

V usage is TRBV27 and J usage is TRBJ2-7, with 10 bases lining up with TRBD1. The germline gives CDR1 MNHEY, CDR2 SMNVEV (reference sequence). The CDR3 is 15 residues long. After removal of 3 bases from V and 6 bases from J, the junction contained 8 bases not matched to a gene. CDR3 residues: CASSLIGQGGFEQYF. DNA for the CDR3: TGTGCCAGCAGTTTGATAGGACAGGGGGGCTTCGAGCAGTACTTC.

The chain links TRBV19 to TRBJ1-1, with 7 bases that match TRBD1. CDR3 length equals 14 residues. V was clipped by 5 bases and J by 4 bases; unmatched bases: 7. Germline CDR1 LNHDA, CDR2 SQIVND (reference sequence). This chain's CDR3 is CASSGGTASTEAFF. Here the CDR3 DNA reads TGTGCCAGTAGTGGTGGGACAGCGAGCACTGAAGCTTTCTTT.

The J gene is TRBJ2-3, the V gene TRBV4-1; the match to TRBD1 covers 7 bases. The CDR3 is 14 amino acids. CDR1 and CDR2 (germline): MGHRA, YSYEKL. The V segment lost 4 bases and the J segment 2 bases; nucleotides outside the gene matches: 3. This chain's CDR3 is CASSRDSITDTQYF. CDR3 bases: TGCGCCAGCAGCCGGGACAGTATCACAGATACGCAGTATTTT.

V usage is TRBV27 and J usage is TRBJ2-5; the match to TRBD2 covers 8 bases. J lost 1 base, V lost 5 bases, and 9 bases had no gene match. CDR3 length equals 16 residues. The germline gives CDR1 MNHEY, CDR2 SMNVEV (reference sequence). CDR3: CASSEYRTSSQETQYF. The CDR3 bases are TGTGCCAGCAGTGAGTACCGGACTAGCAGCCAAGAGACCCAGTACTTC.

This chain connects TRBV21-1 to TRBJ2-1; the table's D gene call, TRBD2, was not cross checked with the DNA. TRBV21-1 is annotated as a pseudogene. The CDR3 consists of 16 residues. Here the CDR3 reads CASSGGTSGRSNEQFF. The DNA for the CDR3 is TGTGCCAGTTCGGGGGGGACTAGCGGGAGGTCGAATGAGCAGTTCTTC.

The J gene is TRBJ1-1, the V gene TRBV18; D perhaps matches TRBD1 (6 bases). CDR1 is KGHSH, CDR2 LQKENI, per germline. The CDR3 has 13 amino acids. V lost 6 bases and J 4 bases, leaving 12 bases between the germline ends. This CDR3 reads CASSITGFTEAFF. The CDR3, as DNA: TGTGCCAGCTCCATAACAGGGTTCACTGAAGCTTTCTTT.

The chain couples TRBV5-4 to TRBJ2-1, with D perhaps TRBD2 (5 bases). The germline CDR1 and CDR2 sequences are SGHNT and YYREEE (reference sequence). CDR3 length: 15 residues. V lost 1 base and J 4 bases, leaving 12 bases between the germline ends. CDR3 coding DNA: TGTGCCAGCAGCTTGACCCCACTAGATTACAATGAGCAGTTCTTC. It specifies CASSLTPLDYNEQFF.

CDR3 sequence reads: CASNIGYQPQHF. The CDR3 nucleotides read TGTGCCAGCAATATCGGGTATCAGCCCCAGCATTTT. The chain is built from TRBV12-3 or TRBV12-4 and TRBJ1-5; D not resolved. With 7 bases removed from V and 5 bases from J, the gap between germline ends came to 9 bases. CDR3 size: 12 residues.

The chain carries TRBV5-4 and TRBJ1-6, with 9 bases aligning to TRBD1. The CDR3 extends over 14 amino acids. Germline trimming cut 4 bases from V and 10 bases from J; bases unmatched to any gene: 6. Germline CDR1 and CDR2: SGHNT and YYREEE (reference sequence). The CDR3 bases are TGTGCCAGCAGCCTCGGGACAGGGAGGTCACCCCTCCACTTT. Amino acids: CASSLGTGRSPLHF. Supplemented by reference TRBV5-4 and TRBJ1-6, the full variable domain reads ETGVTQSPTHLIKTRGQQVTLRCSSQSGHNTVSWYQQALGQGPQFIFQYYREEENGRGNFPPRFSGLQFPNYSSELNVNALELDDSALYLCASSLGTGRSPLHFGNGTRLTVT.

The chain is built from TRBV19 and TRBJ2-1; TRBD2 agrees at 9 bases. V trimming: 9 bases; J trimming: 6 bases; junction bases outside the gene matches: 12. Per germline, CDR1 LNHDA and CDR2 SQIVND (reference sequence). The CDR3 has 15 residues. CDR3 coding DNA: TGTGCCAGCCGTATGGAGTTAGCGGGAGCCAATGAGCAGTTCTTC. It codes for CASRMELAGANEQFF.

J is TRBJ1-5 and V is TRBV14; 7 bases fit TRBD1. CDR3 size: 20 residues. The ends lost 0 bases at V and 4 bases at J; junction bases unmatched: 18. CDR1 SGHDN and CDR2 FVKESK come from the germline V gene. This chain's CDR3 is CASSQDNRGGKPLGNQPQHF. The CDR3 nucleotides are TGTGCCAGCAGCCAAGACAACAGGGGAGGGAAGCCTCTGGGAAATCAGCCCCAGCATTTT.

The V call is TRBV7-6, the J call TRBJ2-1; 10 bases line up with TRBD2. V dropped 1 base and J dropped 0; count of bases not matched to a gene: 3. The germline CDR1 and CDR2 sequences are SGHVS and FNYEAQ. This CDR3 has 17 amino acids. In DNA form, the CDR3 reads TGTGCCAGCAGCTTAGGGAGACTAGCGGGCTCCTACAATGAGCAGTTCTTC. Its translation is CASSLGRLAGSYNEQFF.

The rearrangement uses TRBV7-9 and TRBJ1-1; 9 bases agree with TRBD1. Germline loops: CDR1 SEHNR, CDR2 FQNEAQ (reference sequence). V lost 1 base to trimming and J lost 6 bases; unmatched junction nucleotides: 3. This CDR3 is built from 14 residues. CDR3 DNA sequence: TGTGCCAGCAGCTTAGGACAGGGGGGGCCTGAAGCTTTCTTT. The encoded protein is CASSLGQGGPEAFF.

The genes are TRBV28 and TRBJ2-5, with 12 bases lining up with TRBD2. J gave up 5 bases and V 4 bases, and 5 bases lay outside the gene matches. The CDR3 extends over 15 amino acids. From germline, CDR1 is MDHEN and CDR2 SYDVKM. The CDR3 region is CASSSWTSGAETQYF. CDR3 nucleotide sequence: TGTGCCAGCAGTTCTTGGACTAGCGGGGCCGAGACCCAGTACTTC.

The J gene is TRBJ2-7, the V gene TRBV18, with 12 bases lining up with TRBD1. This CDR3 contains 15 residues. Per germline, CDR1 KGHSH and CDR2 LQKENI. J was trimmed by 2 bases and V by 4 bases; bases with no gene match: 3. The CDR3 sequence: CASSRGTGGTYEQYF. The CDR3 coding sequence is TGTGCCAGCTCACGGGGGACAGGGGGCACCTACGAGCAGTACTTC.

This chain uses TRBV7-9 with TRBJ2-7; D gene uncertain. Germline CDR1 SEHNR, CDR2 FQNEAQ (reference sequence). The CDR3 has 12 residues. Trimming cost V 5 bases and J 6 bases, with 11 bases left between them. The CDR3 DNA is TGTGCCAGCAGCCCAGGAGTATCCGAGCAGTACTTC. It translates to CASSPGVSEQYF. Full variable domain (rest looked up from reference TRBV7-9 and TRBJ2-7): DTGVSQNPRHKITKRGQNVTFRCDPISEHNRLYWYRQTLGQGPEFLTYFQNEAQLEKSRLLSDRFSAERPKGSFSTLEIQRTEQGDSAMYLCASSPGVSEQYFGPGTRLTVT.